This is a list of T cell receptor beta chains from one sample in a study of T cell responses to AZD1222 COVID-19 vaccine. TCRdb keeps only in-frame clones here, not all; method: immunoSEQ multiplex PCR. This repertoire shows tens of thousands of clones, about 88% found once; its top ten account for 28%. Specimen: peripheral blood, collected 28 days after the second AZD1222 dose. The receptors originated from an adult who received the AZD1222 COVID-19 vaccine. CDR3s include the opening cysteine and the closing phenylalanine or tryptophan.

j_call v_call cdr3_aa
TRBJ2-1 TRBV11-3 CASSLVAGGHNEQFF
TRBJ1-2 TRBV28 CASSLLPGQGAGGYTF
TRBJ2-3 TRBV5-1 CASSLRRGHGDTQYF
TRBJ2-4 TRBV4-1 CASSQDRGSQGNIQYF
TRBJ2-1 TRBV5-1 CASSLLAELNNEQFF
TRBJ1-1 TRBV10-3 CAISESNTEAFF
TRBJ2-7 TRBV7-8 CASSRSLYEQYF
TRBJ2-7 TRBV30 CAWSRTGYEQYF
TRBJ1-4 TRBV5-6 CASSSPGQGNEKLFF
TRBJ1-4 TRBV28 CASTKQQGAKLFF